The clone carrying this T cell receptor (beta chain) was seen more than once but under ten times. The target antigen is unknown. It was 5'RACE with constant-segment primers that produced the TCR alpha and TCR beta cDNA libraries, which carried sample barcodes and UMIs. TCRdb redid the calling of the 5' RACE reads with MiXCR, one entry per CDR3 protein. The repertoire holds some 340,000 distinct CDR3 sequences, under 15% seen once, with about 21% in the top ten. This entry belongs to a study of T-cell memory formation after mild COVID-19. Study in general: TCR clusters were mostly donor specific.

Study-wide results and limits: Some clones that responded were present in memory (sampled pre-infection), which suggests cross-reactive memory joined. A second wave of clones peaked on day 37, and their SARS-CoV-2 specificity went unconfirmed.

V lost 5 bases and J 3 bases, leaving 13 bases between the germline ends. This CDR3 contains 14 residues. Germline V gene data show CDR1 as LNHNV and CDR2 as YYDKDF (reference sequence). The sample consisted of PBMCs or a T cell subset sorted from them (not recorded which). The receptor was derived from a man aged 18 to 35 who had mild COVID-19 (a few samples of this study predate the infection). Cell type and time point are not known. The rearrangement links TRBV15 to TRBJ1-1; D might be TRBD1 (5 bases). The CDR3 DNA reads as TGTGCCACCAGCGCTCAGGGAGGGGACACTGAAGCTTTCTTT. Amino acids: CATSAQGGDTEAFF.